This is a list of T cell receptor beta chains from one sample in a study of shared clonotypes between healthy human individuals. Sequencing was performed with immunoSEQ multiplex PCR; in TCRdb, only in-frame clones are kept and a portion is missing. The table includes about 380,000 clones, about 96% detected once. Sequencing was done on a sample of memory CD8+ T cells sorted from blood. The receptors here all came from a man aged 25 to 40 in good health. Each CDR3 is given with its conserved first and last residue. A D gene is named only where the DNA matches it firmly. Expanded clones get a size class; other rows say once, few or many, or leave the size out.

V gene	clone size	J gene	D gene	CDR3 DNA	CDR3 protein
TRBV7-9	NA	TRBJ1-3	NA	TGTGCCAGCAGCTCCGACAGGGGAAACACCATATATTTT	CASSSDRGNTIYF
TRBV19	NA	TRBJ2-1	NA	TGTGCCAGTAAAGGACTTTACAATGAGCAGTTCTTC	CASKGLYNEQFF
TRBV6-5	NA	TRBJ1-2	NA	TGTGCCAGCAGTTACTCGAGGCATTTCGGTCTTGGCTACACCTTC	CASSYSRHFGLGYTF
TRBV6-5	NA	TRBJ2-3	TRBD1	TGTGCCAGCAGTTGGGACAGGGCGCCTGATACGCAGTATTTT	CASSWDRAPDTQYF
TRBV7-9	NA	TRBJ2-3	NA	TGTGCCAGCGCCTTCCCCCTCAGCACAGATACGCAGTATTTT	CASAFPLSTDTQYF
TRBV5-1	NA	TRBJ1-4	NA	TGCGCCAGCAGCAACGAACCAGCGGTGGGGGAAAAACTGTTTTTT	CASSNEPAVGEKLFF
TRBV19	NA	TRBJ2-7	NA	TGTGCCAGCCGGGAAAGGGCCTCCTACGAGCAGTACTTC	CASRERASYEQYF
TRBV7-2	NA	TRBJ2-5	TRBD2	TGTGCCAGCAGCTTGGGACTAGCGGGAGGGCCCCAAGAGACCCAGTACTTC	CASSLGLAGGPQETQYF
TRBV6-5	once	TRBJ1-1	TRBD1	TGTGCCAGCAGTTTCACCGCCGCAGGGGGCGCGAAAGCTTTCTTT	CASSFTAAGGAKAFF
TRBV28	few	TRBJ2-7	NA	TGTGCCAGCAGCGGGAGCTACGAGCAGTACTTC	CASSGSYEQYF
TRBV6-1	NA	TRBJ2-7	NA	TGTGCCAGCAGTGAATCAGGGGGAGGGCCCTACGAGCAGTACTTC	CASSESGGGPYEQYF
TRBV11-3	NA	TRBJ2-1	TRBD2	TGTGCCAGCAGCCGGTGGGGGCGGGAGGGCGATGAGCAGTTCTTC	CASSRWGREGDEQFF
TRBV14	once	TRBJ2-1	TRBD1	TGTGCCAGCAGCCAAGAAGGTAGTGGACAGGGGCCTTGGTTAGGGGAGCAGTTCTTC	CASSQEGSGQGPWLGEQFF
TRBV11-2	NA	TRBJ2-4	TRBD1	TGTGCCAGCAGCTTAGGACAGGGGTCTGGCCCTACCAAAAACATTCAGTACTTC	CASSLGQGSGPTKNIQYF
TRBV6-5	NA	TRBJ2-7	TRBD2	TGTGCCAGCAGTTCACTAGCGGGACGCGAGCAGTACTTC	CASSSLAGREQYF
TRBV7-9	NA	TRBJ2-5	TRBD2	TGTGCCAGCAGCTTAGGGGGACTACAAGAGACCCAGTACTTC	CASSLGGLQETQYF
TRBV2	NA	TRBJ2-6	NA	TGTGCCAGCAGTAGCGTGCGACCGATACAAAGTCGGGCCAACGTCCTGACTTTC	CASSSVRPIQSRANVLTF
TRBV7-8	NA	TRBJ1-3	TRBD1	TGTGCCAGCAGTTCTTCATCAGGGGGCCCTGGAAACACCATATATTTT	CASSSSSGGPGNTIYF
TRBV5-6	NA	TRBJ2-2	NA	TGTGCCAGCAGCTTGGGGCCTGCCGGGGCCCTCGGGGAGCTGTTTTTT	CASSLGPAGALGELFF
TRBV7-9	NA	TRBJ2-3	NA	TGTGCCAGCAGGGCGCATGAGACAGATACGCAGTATTTT	CASRAHETDTQYF
TRBV9	NA	TRBJ2-1	NA	TGTGCCAGCAGCGTAGGGGCTAGCGCCATCAATGAGCAGTTCTTC	CASSVGASAINEQFF
TRBV11-2	NA	TRBJ2-7	TRBD2	TGTGCCAGCAGCCGGACTAGCGGGAGTCTCGAGCAGTACTTC	CASSRTSGSLEQYF
TRBV30	NA	TRBJ2-1	NA	TGTGCCTGGAGTGTAGGGGCAGCGAGTGAGCAGTTCTTC	CAWSVGAASEQFF
TRBV4-1	NA	TRBJ1-2	NA	TGCGCCAGCAGCCGGGACACTAACTATGGCTACACCTTC	CASSRDTNYGYTF
TRBV5-1	NA	TRBJ2-7	NA	TGCGCCAGCAGCTTGGAGCAGGGATTATACGAGCAGTACTTC	CASSLEQGLYEQYF
TRBV30	NA	TRBJ1-1	NA	TGTGCCTGGAGTGTGGGGGGGACCACTGAAGCTTTCTTT	CAWSVGGTTEAFF
TRBV28	NA	TRBJ2-1	TRBD2	TGTGCCAGCAGTTCCGTAGCGGGGCCGAGGCACAATGAGCAGTTCTTC	CASSSVAGPRHNEQFF
TRBV28	NA	TRBJ2-7	NA	TGTGCCAGCGCCCTACGGGTCCCAAGCTACGAGCAGTACTTC	CASALRVPSYEQYF
TRBV2	NA	TRBJ1-5	NA	TGTGCCAGCAGCTCGGAGGGGCGCAATCAGCCCCAGCATTTT	CASSSEGRNQPQHF
TRBV5-1	NA	TRBJ1-2	NA	TGCGCCAGCAGCCTACCCGACAGTAACTATGGCTACACCTTC	CASSLPDSNYGYTF
TRBV2	NA	TRBJ2-7	NA	TGTGCCAGCTCTTGGGGGAGTCAATCCTACGAGCAGTACTTC	CASSWGSQSYEQYF
TRBV5-1	once	TRBJ1-1	TRBD1	TGCGCCAGCAGCTTGGTTGCCACAGGGGGCACTGAAGCTTTCTTT	CASSLVATGGTEAFF
TRBV20-1	NA	TRBJ2-7	NA	TGCAGTGCTAGGGGGAGCTACGAGCAGTACTTC	CSARGSYEQYF
TRBV10-1	once	TRBJ2-2	TRBD2	TGCGCCAGCAGTGGGACTAGCGGGAGGAAGGGCACCGGGGAGCTGTTTTTT	CASSGTSGRKGTGELFF
TRBV25-1	NA	TRBJ1-1	NA	TGTGCCAGCACGTCGCCAGGACGGCTTAACACTGAAGCTTTCTTT	CASTSPGRLNTEAFF
TRBV9	NA	TRBJ1-4	TRBD1	TGTGCCAGCAGCGGGACAGGGGGTGAAAAACTGTTTTTT	CASSGTGGEKLFF
TRBV19	NA	TRBJ1-5	NA	TGTGCCAGTAGAGGGGGGTTTTTGTCTAGCAATCAGCCCCAGCATTTT	CASRGGFLSSNQPQHF
TRBV30	NA	TRBJ1-2	NA	TGTGCCTGGAGTGTACTCACTAACTATGGCTACACCTTC	CAWSVLTNYGYTF
TRBV28	NA	TRBJ2-7	NA	TGTGCCAGCAGTTCAATAGGGGGGGGTTCCTACGAGCAGTACTTC	CASSSIGGGSYEQYF
TRBV5-1	NA	TRBJ2-3	NA	TGCGCCAGCAGCTTGGAACCGAATTCAGATACGCAGTATTTT	CASSLEPNSDTQYF
TRBV7-9	NA	TRBJ1-4	TRBD1	TGTGCCAGCAGCTACCGACAGGGGAGTAATGAAAAACTGTTTTTT	CASSYRQGSNEKLFF
TRBV5-1	NA	TRBJ1-5	NA	TGCGCCAGCAGCCCCGACCCGGGAGAAATCAATCAGCCCCAGCATTTT	CASSPDPGEINQPQHF
TRBV4-2	NA	TRBJ2-3	NA	TGTGCCAGCAGCCAAGATCAAGGGTTGCGAACAGATACGCAGTATTTT	CASSQDQGLRTDTQYF
TRBV2	NA	TRBJ1-2	TRBD1	TGTGCCAGCAGGTGGGACAGGGATGGCTACACCTTC	CASRWDRDGYTF
TRBV5-1	NA	TRBJ1-1	TRBD1	TGCGCCAGCAGCTTGGGAACAGGGGAGGTAGCTTTCTTT	CASSLGTGEVAFF
TRBV6-5	NA	TRBJ1-5	TRBD1	TGTGCCAGCAGTCAACAGGGGAATCAGCCCCAGCATTTT	CASSQQGNQPQHF
TRBV2	NA	TRBJ1-6	NA	TGTGCCAGCAAGCGGGAGGGTAATTCACCCCTCCACTTT	CASKREGNSPLHF
TRBV15	NA	TRBJ2-7	NA	TGTGCCACCAGCAGAGATCACGCCGGGACCGTACACTACGAGCAGTACTTC	CATSRDHAGTVHYEQYF
TRBV5-4	NA	TRBJ1-2	NA	TGTGCCAGCAGCTTGCCAGGGACTAACTATGGCTACACCTTC	CASSLPGTNYGYTF
TRBV27	NA	TRBJ1-1	NA	TGTGCCAGCCAGGTCTACAGGAGCTCGAACACTGAAGCTTTCTTT	CASQVYRSSNTEAFF
TRBV2	NA	TRBJ1-3	TRBD1	TGTGCCAGCACGAGGGACAGGTGGTCTGGAAACACCATATATTTT	CASTRDRWSGNTIYF